This TCR beta chain emerged from a study of OX40 agonist ivuxolimab in advanced cancers. Background on the whole study: Ivuxolimab, which targeted the costimulatory receptor OX40 (CD134), was an agonistic, fully human IgG2 monoclonal antibody. The point of sequencing TCRbeta in the periphery was to test whether ivuxolimab changed TCR sequence diversity and drove clonal T-cell expansion. Of the 50 to 55 dose-escalation patients, hepatocellular carcinoma was present in about 19, melanoma in some 15, renal cell carcinoma in 9 and head and neck cancer in 9. Partial responses occurred in three dose-escalation patients, of whom one had hepatocellular carcinoma and two had cutaneous melanoma. Prior anti-PD-1, anti-PD-L1 or anti-CTLA-4 therapy was permitted, and checkpoint inhibitors had been received by approximately 39% of dose-escalation patients. In the dose-escalation cohort, more than 75% of patients were male, and the mean age was roughly 60 years, with a range of 23 to 79. Intravenous ivuxolimab was administered to patients every 2 weeks at six dose levels: 0.01, 0.1, 0.3, 1.5, 3 and 10 mg/kg. The paper covers the monotherapy dose-escalation part of the phase I ivuxolimab trial, which included N ≈ 54 patients.

V and J are truncated by 0 bases and 4 bases respectively, leaving an intervening sequence of 19 bases. Taken from cysteine to phenylalanine, the CDR3 has 17 residues. The entry retains the CDR3 DNA only, 51 bases that are in frame from base 1. CDR1 MGHRA and CDR2 YSYEKL are derived from the germline V gene. Beyond this particular receptor, the publication reports: The antigen specificity of the peripheral T cells that underwent clonal expansion was not determined. In partial responders in the 0.1-3.0 mg/kg groups, normalized peripheral clonal expansion was found to be among the lowest, especially among CD8+ T cells. At doses of 0.1 to 3.0 mg/kg, clonal expansion of both CD4+ and CD8+ T cells in blood was seen between baseline and week 6. After ivuxolimab, expanded clones were on average more numerous among CD8+ T cells than among CD4+ T cells. Low levels of normalized T-cell clonal expansion were also seen in some patients who did not respond.

Comment on this clone: Its recognized antigen is unknown. Per-base quality was not reported, and no clone a single base away is much larger than it.

Patients with autoimmune disease history or receiving systemic immunosuppression were excluded from the trial. Peripheral blood for TCR sequencing was collected from all dose cohorts at baseline, on cycle 4 day 1, and on cycle 7 day 1. Samples came from an open-label, multicenter, first-in-human phase I dose-escalation trial of ivuxolimab. The trial enrolled adults with locally advanced or metastatic head and neck squamous cell, hepatocellular, melanoma or renal cell carcinoma. Before TCR sequencing, CD4+ T cells and CD8+ T cells were sorted from peripheral blood as separate populations. Genomic DNA was isolated from the sorted cells so that the TCRbeta CDR3 region could be sequenced. TCRbeta CDR3 regions were sequenced using the immunoSEQ Assay. TCRdb limited this immuneACCESS table to in-frame rearrangements with V and J called. A share of clones is missing; checked studies link under half to unresolved V genes, and the rest is unexplained. This sample has about 19,000 clones in its table, and 70% to 90% of those were observed once. Roughly 50% of the sample is in the top ten clones.

The TCR was taken from an adult with an advanced solid tumor such as melanoma, head and neck, liver or kidney cancer. Here the chain combines TRBV4-1 and TRBJ2-7; the D gene cannot be resolved beyond TRBD1 or TRBD2, each matching 6 bases. The starting material was CD4+ or CD8+ T cells sorted from blood, obtained in a trial of the OX40 agonist ivuxolimab. The DNA sequence follows: TGCGCCAGCAGCCAAGATGGGGGCGGAGGGGGAGTGTACGAGCAGTACTTC. Its translation reads: CASSQDGGGGGVYEQYF.